What follows describes a single TCR beta chain. Its antigen is not known. Patients all relapsed after autologous stem cell transplantation, and there was variation in brentuximab vedotin exposure. The data were obtained in a study of PD-1 blockade in classical Hodgkin lymphoma. Overall study findings and caveats: Compared with healthy donors, newly diagnosed patients reportedly showed lower baseline TCR diversity. TCR diversity rose significantly by C4D1 in CD4+ but not CD8+ cells.

Here immunoSEQ multiplex PCR was the method, and the copy in TCRdb shows in-frame clones only, minus some. The sample has about 28,000 clones; around four fifths are singletons. The ends were cut back, 6 bases at V and 0 bases at J, with 14 bases in the middle. The CDR3 is made up of 15 amino acids. The germline V gene encodes CDR1 MDHEN and CDR2 SYDVKM. The sequencing here drew on peripheral blood mononuclear cells (PBMCs), taken before the second cycle of nivolumab. The rearrangement joins TRBV28 to TRBJ1-2; no clear D gene. This TCR was recovered from a human donor with classical Hodgkin lymphoma. CDR3 in DNA: TGTGCCAGCAGCCGAGGGAGGAGAACTAACTATGGCTACACCTTC. It encodes CASSRGRRTNYGYTF.